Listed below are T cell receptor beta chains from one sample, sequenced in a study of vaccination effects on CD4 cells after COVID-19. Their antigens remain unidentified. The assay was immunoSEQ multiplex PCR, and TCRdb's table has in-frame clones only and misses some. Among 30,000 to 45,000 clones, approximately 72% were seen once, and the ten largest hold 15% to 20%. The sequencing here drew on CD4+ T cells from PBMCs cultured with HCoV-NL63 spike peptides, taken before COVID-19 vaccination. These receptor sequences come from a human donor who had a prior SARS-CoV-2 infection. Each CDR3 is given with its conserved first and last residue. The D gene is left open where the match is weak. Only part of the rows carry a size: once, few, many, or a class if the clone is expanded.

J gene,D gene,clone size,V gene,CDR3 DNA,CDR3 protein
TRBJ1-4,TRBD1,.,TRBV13,TGTGCCAGCAGCCAAGGACAGGGGCGAGATGAAAAACTGTTTTTT,CASSQGQGRDEKLFF
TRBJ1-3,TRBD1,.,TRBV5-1,TGCGCCAGCAGCCCCGGGACAGGCTCTGGAAACACCATATATTTT,CASSPGTGSGNTIYF
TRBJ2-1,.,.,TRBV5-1,TGCGCCAGCAGCGCCCAAGCAGCTAGCTCCTACAATGAGCAGTTCTTC,CASSAQAASSYNEQFF
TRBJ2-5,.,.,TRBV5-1,TGCGCCAGCAGTGTCGGTCTCCCCTCGTCCCAGTACTTC,CASSVGLPSSQYF
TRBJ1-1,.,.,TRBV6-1,TGTGCCAGCAGTGAGGCAGGGAAAAACACTGAAGCTTTCTTT,CASSEAGKNTEAFF
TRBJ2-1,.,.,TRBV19,TGTGCCAGTAGTATCCAGAGATTAAACAATGAGCAGTTCTTC,CASSIQRLNNEQFF
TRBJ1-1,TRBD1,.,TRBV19,TGTGCCAGTAGTATTCTGGGACAGCTAGAAGCTTTCTTT,CASSILGQLEAFF
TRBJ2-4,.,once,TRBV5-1,TGCGCCAGCAGCCCAGCCTTATCAGCCAAAAACATTCAGTACTTC,CASSPALSAKNIQYF
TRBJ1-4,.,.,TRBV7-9,TGTGCCAGCAGCTTAGGGTCAGGGTCAAATGAAAAACTGTTTTTT,CASSLGSGSNEKLFF
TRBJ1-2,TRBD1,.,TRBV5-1,TGCGCCAGCAGCTTGGTTCAGGGGGCGTATAACTATGGCTACACCTTC,CASSLVQGAYNYGYTF
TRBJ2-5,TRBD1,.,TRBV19,TGTGCCAGTAGTATCGGCCAGGGGGCTGGGAAGACCCAGTACTTC,CASSIGQGAGKTQYF
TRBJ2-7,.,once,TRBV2,TGTGCCAGCAGGACGCCGGGCCGTGCCCCTTACGAGCAGTACTTC,CASRTPGRAPYEQYF
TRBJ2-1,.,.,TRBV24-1,TGTGCCACCAGTGATTTGCATGGCAGGGGGGGAACTTACAATGAGCAGTTCTTC,CATSDLHGRGGTYNEQFF
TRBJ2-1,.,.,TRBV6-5,TGTGCCAGCAAGAAGCGCTCCTACAATGAGCAGTTCTTC,CASKKRSYNEQFF
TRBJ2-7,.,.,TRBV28,TGTGCCAGCAGAGTTGGGGGGGGCCGTAGGGAGCAGTACTTC,CASRVGGGRREQYF
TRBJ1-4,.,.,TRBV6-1,TGTGCCAGCAGTGAATCGGGTGAAAAACTGTTTTTT,CASSESGEKLFF
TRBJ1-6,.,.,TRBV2,TGTGCCAGCAGGGTCAGTAATTCACCCCTCCACTTT,CASRVSNSPLHF